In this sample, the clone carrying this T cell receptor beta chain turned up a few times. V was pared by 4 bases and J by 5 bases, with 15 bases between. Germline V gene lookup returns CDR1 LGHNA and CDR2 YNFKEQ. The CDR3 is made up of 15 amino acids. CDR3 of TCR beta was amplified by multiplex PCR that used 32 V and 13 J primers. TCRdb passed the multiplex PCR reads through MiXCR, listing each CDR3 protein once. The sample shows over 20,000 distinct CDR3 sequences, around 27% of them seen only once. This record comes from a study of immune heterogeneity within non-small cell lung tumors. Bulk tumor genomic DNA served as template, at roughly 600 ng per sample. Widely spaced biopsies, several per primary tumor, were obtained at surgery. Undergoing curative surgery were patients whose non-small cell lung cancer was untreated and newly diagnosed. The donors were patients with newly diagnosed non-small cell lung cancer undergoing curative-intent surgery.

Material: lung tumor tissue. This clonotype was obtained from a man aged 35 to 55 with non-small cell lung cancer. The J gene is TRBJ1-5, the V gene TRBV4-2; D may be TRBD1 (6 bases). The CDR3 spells CASSPKDRGDQPQHF. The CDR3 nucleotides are TGTGCCAGCAGCCCTAAGGACAGAGGCGATCAGCCCCAGCATTTT.